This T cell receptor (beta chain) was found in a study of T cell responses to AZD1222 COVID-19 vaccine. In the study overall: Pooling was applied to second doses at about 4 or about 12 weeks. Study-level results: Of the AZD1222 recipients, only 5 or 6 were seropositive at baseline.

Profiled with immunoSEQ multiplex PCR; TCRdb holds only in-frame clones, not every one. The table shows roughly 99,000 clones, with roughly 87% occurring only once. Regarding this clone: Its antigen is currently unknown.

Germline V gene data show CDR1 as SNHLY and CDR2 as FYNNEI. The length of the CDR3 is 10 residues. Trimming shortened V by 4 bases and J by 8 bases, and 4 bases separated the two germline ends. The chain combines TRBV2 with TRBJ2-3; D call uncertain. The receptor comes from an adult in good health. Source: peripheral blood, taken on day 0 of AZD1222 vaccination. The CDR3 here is CASSGVTQYF. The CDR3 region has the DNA TGTGCCAGCAGTGGGGTTACGCAGTATTTT.